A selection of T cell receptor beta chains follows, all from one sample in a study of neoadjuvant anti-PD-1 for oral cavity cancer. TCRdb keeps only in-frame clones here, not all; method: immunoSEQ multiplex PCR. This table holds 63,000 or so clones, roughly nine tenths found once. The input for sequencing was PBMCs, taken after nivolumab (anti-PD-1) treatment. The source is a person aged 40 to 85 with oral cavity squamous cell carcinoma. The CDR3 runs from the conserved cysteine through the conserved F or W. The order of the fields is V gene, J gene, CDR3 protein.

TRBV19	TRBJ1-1	CASSRGATEAFF
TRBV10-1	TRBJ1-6	CASSETVDSPLHF
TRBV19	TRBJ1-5	CASSIWGGGNQPQHF
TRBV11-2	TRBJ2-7	CASSSSSYEQYF
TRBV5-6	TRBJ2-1	CASSLETGISYNEQFF
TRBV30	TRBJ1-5	CAWSVPPSPQHF
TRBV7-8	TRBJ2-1	CASSPPLRLAGGIYEQFF
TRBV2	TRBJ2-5	CATKQGAGGPLSQETQYF
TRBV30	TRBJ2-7	CAVIGAGLYEQYF
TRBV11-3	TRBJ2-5	CASSPREYQETQYF
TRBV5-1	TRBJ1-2	CASSSSGILYGYTF
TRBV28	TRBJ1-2	CASSFRGRGYTF
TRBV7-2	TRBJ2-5	CASSLARTVKTQYF
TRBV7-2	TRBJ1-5	CASSLTPYNQPQHF
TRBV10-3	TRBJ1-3	CAISSGRHTGNTIYF
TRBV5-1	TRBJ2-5	CASSWGGPVLETQYF
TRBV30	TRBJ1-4	CASTQGNEKLFF
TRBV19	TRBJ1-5	CASSRGASQPQHF
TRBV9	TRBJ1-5	CASSRDTTNQPQHF
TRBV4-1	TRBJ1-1	CASRLQGAGANTEAFF
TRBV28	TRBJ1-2	CASSGGWDYGYTF